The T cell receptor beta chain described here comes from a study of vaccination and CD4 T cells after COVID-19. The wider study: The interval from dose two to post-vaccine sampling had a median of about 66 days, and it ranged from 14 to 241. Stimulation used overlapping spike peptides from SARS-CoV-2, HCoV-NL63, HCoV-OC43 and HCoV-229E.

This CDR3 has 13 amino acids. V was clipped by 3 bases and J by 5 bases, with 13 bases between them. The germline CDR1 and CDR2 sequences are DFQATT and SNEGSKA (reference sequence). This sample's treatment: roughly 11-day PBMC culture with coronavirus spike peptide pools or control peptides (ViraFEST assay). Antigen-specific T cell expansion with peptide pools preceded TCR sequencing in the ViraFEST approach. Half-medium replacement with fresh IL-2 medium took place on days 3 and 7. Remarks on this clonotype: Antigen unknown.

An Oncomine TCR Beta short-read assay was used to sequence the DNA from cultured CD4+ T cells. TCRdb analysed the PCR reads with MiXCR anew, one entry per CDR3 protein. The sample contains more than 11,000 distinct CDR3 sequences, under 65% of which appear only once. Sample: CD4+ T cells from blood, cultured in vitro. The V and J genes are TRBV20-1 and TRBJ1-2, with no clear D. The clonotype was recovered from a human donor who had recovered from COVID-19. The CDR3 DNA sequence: TGCAGTGCTAGTGACGCGTGGGGATATGGCTACACCTTC. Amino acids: CSASDAWGYGYTF.